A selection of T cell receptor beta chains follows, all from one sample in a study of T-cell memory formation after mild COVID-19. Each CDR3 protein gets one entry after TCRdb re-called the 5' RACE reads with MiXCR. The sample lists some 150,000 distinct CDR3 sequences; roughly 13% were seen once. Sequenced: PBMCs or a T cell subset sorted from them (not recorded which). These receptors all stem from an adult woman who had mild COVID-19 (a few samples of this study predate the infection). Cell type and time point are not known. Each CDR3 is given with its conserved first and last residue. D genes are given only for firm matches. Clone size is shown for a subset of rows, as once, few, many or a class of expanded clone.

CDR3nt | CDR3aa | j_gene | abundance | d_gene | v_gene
TGCAGCTCCTCGGCGGAGAACTCCTACGAGCAGTACTTC | CSSSAENSYEQYF | TRBJ2-7 | NA | NA | TRBV29-1
TGTGCCAGTAGTGTGGGTCTGGCAGATACGCAGTATTTT | CASSVGLADTQYF | TRBJ2-3 | NA | NA | TRBV19
TGTGCCAGCAGGACCCCAGGGGACGAGCAGTACTTC | CASRTPGDEQYF | TRBJ2-7 | many | NA | TRBV12-3/TRBV12-4
TGTGCCAGCGTCGTCGGAGGGGGGGGCGAGAATGAGCAGTTCTTC | CASVVGGGGENEQFF | TRBJ2-1 | NA | NA | TRBV27
TGCAGCGTTGAAGATTTTCGGGGCCCAGAGACCCAGTACTTC | CSVEDFRGPETQYF | TRBJ2-5 | few | NA | TRBV29-1
TGCAGCGTTGAGGCAGCCGATTACAATGAGCAGTTCTTC | CSVEAADYNEQFF | TRBJ2-1 | many | NA | TRBV29-1
TGTGCCAGCAGTCTTGTTCGGGAGCAGTACTTC | CASSLVREQYF | TRBJ2-7 | few | NA | TRBV6-6
TGTGCCAGCAGTGAAACGGACAGCGCCTCTGGAAACACCATATATTTT | CASSETDSASGNTIYF | TRBJ1-3 | few | NA | TRBV6-1
TGTGCCAGCAGCTCAATCGATAGAGGACTAGCGGGAGGAAACACCGGGGAGCTGTTTTTT | CASSSIDRGLAGGNTGELFF | TRBJ2-2 | NA | TRBD2 | TRBV7-9
TGTGCCAGCAGCCATCCCCGGCAGGGGCGCACAGATACGCAGTATTTT | CASSHPRQGRTDTQYF | TRBJ2-3 | NA | NA | TRBV3-1
TGTGCCAGCAGGCCTTTTAGCGGGACAGTAATAAAAAGCTCCTACAATGAGCAGTTCTTC | CASRPFSGTVIKSSYNEQFF | TRBJ2-1 | NA | NA | TRBV6-1
TGTGCCAGCAGCTCTCGGACGGACAGCCTCAATGAGCAGTTCTTC | CASSSRTDSLNEQFF | TRBJ2-1 | few | NA | TRBV11-3
TGTGCCTGGACAGGGGGATACGAGCAGTACTTC | CAWTGGYEQYF | TRBJ2-7 | NA | TRBD1 | TRBV30
TGTGCCAGCAGCTCTCACTCGGACAGGGCCACAGATACGCAGTATTTT | CASSSHSDRATDTQYF | TRBJ2-3 | NA | TRBD1 | TRBV7-9
TGTGCCAGCAGTTTCGGGACCCCCTATGGCTACACCTTC | CASSFGTPYGYTF | TRBJ1-2 | NA | NA | TRBV12-3/TRBV12-4
TGTGCCAGCAGCCAAGTTACGGGAGACGGCACAGATACGCAGTATTTT | CASSQVTGDGTDTQYF | TRBJ2-3 | NA | NA | TRBV3-1
TGCGCCAGCAGCCAGGCCAATAGCGGGGCCTACAATGAGCAGTTCTTC | CASSQANSGAYNEQFF | TRBJ2-1 | few | TRBD2 | TRBV4-3
TGTGCCAGCAGTGGTGTAAGCGGGAGGGCCTACAATGAGCAGTTCTTC | CASSGVSGRAYNEQFF | TRBJ2-1 | few | TRBD2 | TRBV2
TGCGCCAGCAGCATTCGACAGGGACAAGAGACCCAGTACTTC | CASSIRQGQETQYF | TRBJ2-5 | NA | TRBD1 | TRBV4-1
TGTGCCACCAGCAGAGCAGGGACTAGCATAGAGACCCAGTACTTC | CATSRAGTSIETQYF | TRBJ2-5 | many | TRBD2 | TRBV15
TGTGCCAGTAGTATAGATCAGGGGGAGACCCAGTACTTC | CASSIDQGETQYF | TRBJ2-5 | NA | NA | TRBV19
TGTGCCAGTAACCCGCCGGGAAGGACTTATGAGCAGTTCTTC | CASNPPGRTYEQFF | TRBJ2-1 | NA | NA | TRBV19
TGTGCCTGGAGTGACAGGACCTACGAGCAGTACTTC | CAWSDRTYEQYF | TRBJ2-7 | NA | NA | TRBV30
TGTGCCAGCAGCCAAGACCTTGGACAAAGCACAGATACGCAGTATTTT | CASSQDLGQSTDTQYF | TRBJ2-3 | few | NA | TRBV27